Listed below are T cell receptor beta chains from one sample, sequenced in a study of vaccination and CD4 T cells after COVID-19. No antigen has been assigned to these receptors. TCRdb re-derived calls from the PCR reads in MiXCR, one entry per CDR3 protein. The sample consists of about 13,000 distinct CDR3 sequences, over 45% of them appearing once. The material sequenced was CD4+ T cells from blood, cultured in vitro. These receptors came from a human donor who had recovered from COVID-19. Both conserved end residues are part of each CDR3. A D gene is named only where the DNA matches it firmly. Clone size is shown for a subset of rows, as once, few, many or a class of expanded clone.

size	V	J	D	CDR3	DNA
few	TRBV5-4	TRBJ2-3	NA	CASSLAPDTQYF	TGTGCCAGCAGCTTGGCCCCGGATACGCAGTATTTT
NA	TRBV7-9	TRBJ2-3	NA	CASSPPWGPSTDTQYF	TGTGCCAGCAGCCCCCCCTGGGGGCCGAGCACAGATACGCAGTATTTT
once	TRBV2	TRBJ2-7	NA	CASSGHGGPNYEQYF	TGTGCCAGCAGCGGGCACGGGGGGCCAAACTACGAGCAGTACTTC
few	TRBV7-2	TRBJ1-1	NA	CASSPSYGNTEAFF	TGTGCCAGCAGCCCCTCCTACGGTAACACTGAAGCTTTCTTT
NA	TRBV2	TRBJ1-1	NA	CASMGTYSNTEAFF	TGTGCCAGCATGGGGACGTATTCGAACACTGAAGCTTTCTTT
NA	TRBV10-3	TRBJ2-7	NA	CAINPGLSSYEQYF	TGTGCCATCAACCCTGGGTTGAGCTCCTACGAGCAGTACTTC
few	TRBV20-1	TRBJ1-4	TRBD1	CSASPLTTGGFGEKLFF	TGCAGTGCTAGCCCCCTGACGACAGGGGGCTTTGGTGAAAAACTGTTTTTT
few	TRBV28	TRBJ2-7	TRBD2	CASTAGARGRRYEQYF	TGTGCCAGCACTGCCGGGGCCCGCGGGAGGAGGTACGAGCAGTACTTC
NA	TRBV7-2	TRBJ1-6	TRBD1	CASSLDQGANSPLHF	TGTGCCAGCAGCTTAGATCAGGGGGCGAATTCACCCCTCCACTTT
NA	TRBV28	TRBJ2-5	TRBD1	CASSFGTGVRETQYF	TGTGCCAGCAGTTTTGGGACAGGGGTTAGGGAGACCCAGTACTTC
NA	TRBV6-1	TRBJ2-2	NA	CASTRAGRGANTGELFF	TGTGCCAGCACCAGAGCGGGTCGGGGCGCGAACACCGGGGAGCTGTTTTTT
NA	TRBV20-1	TRBJ2-1	NA	CSARGRNEQFF	TGCAGTGCTAGGGGGCGGAATGAGCAGTTCTTC
NA	TRBV6-1	TRBJ2-5	NA	CASIQETQYF	TGTGCCAGCATCCAAGAGACCCAGTACTTC
NA	TRBV2	TRBJ2-7	TRBD2	CASRTSGGVEQYF	TGTGCCAGCAGGACTAGCGGGGGAGTCGAGCAGTACTTC
few	TRBV27	TRBJ2-3	TRBD2	CASSYGHGRTGTDTQYF	TGTGCCAGCAGTTACGGTCACGGGAGGACGGGTACAGATACGCAGTATTTT
few	TRBV28	TRBJ1-2	TRBD1	CASSRIRDRVLSYGYTF	TGTGCCAGCAGTAGAATCCGGGACAGGGTATTAAGCTATGGCTACACCTTC
few	TRBV12-3/TRBV12-4	TRBJ2-1	TRBD2	CATAPLAGGRDEQFF	TGTGCCACAGCCCCACTAGCGGGAGGCAGGGATGAGCAGTTCTTC
NA	TRBV6-4	TRBJ2-2	NA	CASRQISNTGELFF	TGTGCCAGCAGACAGATTTCGAACACCGGGGAGCTGTTTTTT
NA	TRBV5-1	TRBJ2-3	NA	CASSHTMVSTDTQYF	TGCGCCAGCAGCCACACTATGGTTAGCACAGATACGCAGTATTTT
NA	TRBV5-4	TRBJ1-2	NA	CASSFDTYGYTF	TGTGCCAGCAGCTTCGACACCTATGGCTACACCTTC
NA	TRBV7-6	TRBJ1-4	NA	CASSLEGNGEKLFF	TGTGCCAGCAGCCTGGAGGGCAATGGGGAAAAACTGTTTTTT
NA	TRBV29-1	TRBJ2-3	TRBD1	CSVEGDRDITDTQYF	TGCAGCGTTGAGGGGGACAGGGACATCACAGATACGCAGTATTTT
NA	TRBV20-1	TRBJ1-2	NA	CSAREFSAAGYTF	TGCAGTGCTAGAGAGTTTTCGGCAGCCGGCTACACCTTC
NA	TRBV12-1	TRBJ1-1	NA	CASSHGGRGGPEAFF	TGTGCCAGCAGCCACGGTGGCAGGGGAGGGCCTGAAGCTTTCTTT
NA	TRBV19	TRBJ2-2	NA	CASSIVTVDTGELFF	TGTGCCAGTAGTATAGTAACGGTTGACACCGGGGAGCTGTTTTTT
NA	TRBV7-8	TRBJ2-5	TRBD2	CASSVPSGSWGTQYF	TGTGCCAGCAGCGTCCCTAGCGGGAGTTGGGGGACCCAGTACTTC
NA	TRBV6-5	TRBJ2-5	TRBD1	CASSYYRTGGTKGETQYF	TGTGCCAGCAGTTACTATCGGACAGGGGGGACAAAGGGGGAGACCCAGTACTTC
NA	TRBV6-1	TRBJ2-3	TRBD2	CASSEAAGVGNTQYF	TGTGCCAGCAGTGAAGCAGCGGGAGTTGGAAATACGCAGTATTTT
NA	TRBV20-1	TRBJ1-5	TRBD1	CSASDRDSNQPQHF	TGCAGTGCTTCTGACAGGGATAGCAATCAGCCCCAGCATTTT
few	TRBV6-1	TRBJ2-2	NA	CASSLRVTGELFF	TGTGCCAGCAGCTTAAGGGTGACCGGGGAGCTGTTTTTT
NA	TRBV20-1	TRBJ1-5	TRBD1	CSAIGQGAANQPQHF	TGCAGTGCCATCGGACAGGGGGCGGCCAATCAGCCCCAGCATTTT
NA	TRBV7-9	TRBJ1-6	NA	CASSPIVTDNSPLHF	TGTGCCAGCAGCCCAATTGTCACTGATAATTCACCCCTCCACTTT
few	TRBV7-3	TRBJ2-3	NA	CASSPSVTSTDTQYF	TGTGCCAGCAGCCCTAGCGTAACTAGCACAGATACGCAGTATTTT
NA	TRBV20-1	TRBJ1-5	TRBD1	CSAWDRARLRVDSNQPQHF	TGCAGTGCTTGGGACAGGGCGAGACTCCGGGTTGATAGCAATCAGCCCCAGCATTTT
large	TRBV6-5	TRBJ1-2	NA	CASSYSAAPYGYTF	TGTGCCAGCAGTTACTCGGCCGCACCTTATGGCTACACCTTC
few	TRBV7-6	TRBJ1-5	NA	CASSLGHGSQPQHF	TGTGCCAGCAGCTTAGGGCATGGGTCTCAGCCCCAGCATTTT
few	TRBV6-5	TRBJ1-1	NA	CASSYIVRDTEAFF	TGTGCCAGCAGTTACATTGTTAGGGACACTGAAGCTTTCTTT
NA	TRBV6-5	TRBJ1-2	NA	CASSYEGQGYTF	TGTGCCAGCAGTTACGAGGGGCAGGGCTACACCTTC
NA	TRBV5-8	TRBJ2-5	TRBD2	CASSPGTRQETQYF	TGTGCCAGCAGCCCCGGGACTAGACAAGAGACCCAGTACTTC
NA	TRBV10-1	TRBJ2-7	NA	CATGPPRFYEQYF	TGCGCCACCGGGCCCCCACGCTTTTACGAGCAGTACTTC
NA	TRBV30	TRBJ1-5	TRBD1	CAWGQGAYSNQPQHF	TGTGCCTGGGGACAGGGGGCGTATAGCAATCAGCCCCAGCATTTT
NA	TRBV6-5	TRBJ2-7	NA	CASSYSRVREEVYEQYF	TGTGCCAGCAGTTACTCGAGGGTCAGGGAGGAGGTCTACGAGCAGTACTTC
once	TRBV28	TRBJ1-4	TRBD1	CASSSGGRTNEKLFF	TGTGCCAGCAGTTCAGGGGGCAGAACTAATGAAAAACTGTTTTTT
few	TRBV12-3/TRBV12-4	TRBJ1-5	NA	CASSFMGDRQPQHF	TGTGCCAGCAGTTTTATGGGGGATCGTCAGCCCCAGCATTTT
few	TRBV7-2	TRBJ2-7	TRBD1	CASSLESAGTGLDEQYF	TGTGCCAGCAGCTTAGAGTCCGCCGGGACAGGGTTGGACGAGCAGTACTTC
few	TRBV19	TRBJ1-6	TRBD1	CASSTGQGGLGSPLHF	TGTGCCAGTAGTACCGGACAGGGTGGTTTAGGTTCACCCCTCCACTTT
NA	TRBV10-3	TRBJ2-5	TRBD2	CAISEFKERGDEETQYF	TGTGCCATCAGTGAGTTTAAAGAGCGGGGGGACGAAGAGACCCAGTACTTC
NA	TRBV5-6	TRBJ1-1	NA	CASSLGTVAIEAFF	TGTGCCAGCAGCTTGGGGACAGTTGCCATTGAAGCTTTCTTT
NA	TRBV20-1	TRBJ1-2	NA	CSARDPGGYTF	TGCAGTGCTAGAGATCCGGGTGGCTACACCTTC
few	TRBV7-9	TRBJ1-5	NA	CASSLEGGNQPQHF	TGTGCCAGCAGCTTAGAGGGGGGAAATCAGCCCCAGCATTTT
NA	TRBV7-2	TRBJ2-2	TRBD2	CASSPRIGLELGTGELFF	TGTGCCAGCAGCCCGAGAATCGGACTAGAATTGGGCACCGGGGAGCTGTTTTTT
NA	TRBV7-2	TRBJ2-7	NA	CASSSTGTGTYEQYF	TGTGCCAGCAGCTCGACCGGGACTGGCACCTACGAGCAGTACTTC
NA	TRBV10-3	TRBJ1-1	NA	CAISESDAGSTEAFF	TGTGCCATCAGTGAGTCGGACGCAGGGAGCACTGAAGCTTTCTTT
NA	TRBV7-3	TRBJ1-6	NA	CASSLRGSDSPLHF	TGTGCCAGCAGCTTAAGGGGGAGTGATTCACCCCTCCACTTT
NA	TRBV12-3/TRBV12-4	TRBJ2-7	TRBD1	CASSLSIWGQGLSYEQYF	TGTGCCAGCAGTTTAAGTATATGGGGACAGGGACTCTCCTACGAGCAGTACTTC
NA	TRBV20-1	TRBJ1-2	TRBD1	CSAATGAEGYTF	TGCAGTGCTGCAACAGGGGCGGAGGGCTACACCTTC
NA	TRBV7-2	TRBJ2-3	TRBD2	CASSLQAGSTDTQYF	TGTGCCAGCAGCTTACAAGCGGGAAGCACAGATACGCAGTATTTT
NA	TRBV20-1	TRBJ2-2	TRBD2	CSARRTSGRAGELFF	TGCAGTGCTAGAAGGACTAGCGGGAGGGCCGGGGAGCTGTTTTTT